This entry concerns a single T cell receptor beta chain. Trimming cost V 2 bases and J 0 bases, with 11 bases left between them. Per germline, CDR1 DFQATT and CDR2 SNEGSKA (reference sequence). CDR3 size: 14 residues. This record belongs to a study of regulatory T cells in long-lasting Graves disease. Investigators prepared the TCR beta libraries by applying iRepertoire HTBI primers and Arm-PCR of CDR3 regions. TCRdb redid the calling of the multiplex PCR reads with MiXCR, one entry per CDR3 protein. The sample records more than 400,000 distinct CDR3 sequences, 16% being singletons. Time point here: newly diagnosed GD, antithyroid drugs for less than 3 months. The TCR library was made from RNA that had been extracted from PBMCs in TRIzol. The same data also went into a second study, on T cells in Graves' hyperthyroidism and ophthalmopathy.

V is TRBV20-1 and J is TRBJ2-7, with unresolved D. The TCR was taken from a woman aged 30 to 39 with Graves disease. The starting material was peripheral blood mononuclear cells (PBMCs), obtained at new diagnosis, from a patient treated with antithyroid drugs. The CDR3 DNA is TGCAGTGCTAGAAGAACTCACGACTCCTACGAGCAGTACTTC. Its protein is CSARRTHDSYEQYF.